The entry that follows covers one TCR beta chain sequence. No antigen is known for it. This sample was included in a study of cytotoxic CD8 clonotypes in ibrutinib-treated CLL. Study-level information: Among patients, around 25 responded partially and 2 completely; around 14 then stayed remitted and roughly 12 progressed after median around 70 months.

The table came from immunoSEQ multiplex PCR; TCRdb's copy has only in-frame clones and leaves some out. The sample holds some 46,000 clones; around 68% are singletons and the top ten take around 13%. General study findings and limits: Baseline levels were approached again at progression, after clonality had risen at ibrutinib response.

The specimen was PBMCs, collected after 12 months of ibrutinib treatment. The TCR sequence derives from a human donor with chronic lymphocytic leukemia.

In DNA, the CDR3 is TGTGCCAGCAGCTCGGCGACAGCCGTCTCCTACAATGAGCAGTTCTTC. Translating it yields CASSSATAVSYNEQFF. The V gene is TRBV11-1, the J gene TRBJ2-1; perhaps TRBD1 as D (5 bases). The CDR3 has 16 residues. V lost 4 bases to trimming and J lost 0 bases, with 13 bases between them. CDR1 and CDR2 (germline): SGHAT, FQDESV (reference sequence).